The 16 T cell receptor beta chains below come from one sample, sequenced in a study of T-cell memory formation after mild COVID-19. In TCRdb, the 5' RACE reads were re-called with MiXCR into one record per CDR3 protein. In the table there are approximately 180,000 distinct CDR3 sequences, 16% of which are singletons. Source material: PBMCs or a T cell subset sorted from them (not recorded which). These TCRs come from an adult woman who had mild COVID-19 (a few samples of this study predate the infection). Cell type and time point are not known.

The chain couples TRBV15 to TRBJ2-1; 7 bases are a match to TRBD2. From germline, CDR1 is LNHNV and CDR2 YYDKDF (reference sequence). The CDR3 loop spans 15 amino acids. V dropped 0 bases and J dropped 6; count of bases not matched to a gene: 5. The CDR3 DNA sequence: TGTGCCACCAGCAGAGATTGGGGGGGTGGCAATGAGCAGTTCTTC. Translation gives CATSRDWGGGNEQFF.

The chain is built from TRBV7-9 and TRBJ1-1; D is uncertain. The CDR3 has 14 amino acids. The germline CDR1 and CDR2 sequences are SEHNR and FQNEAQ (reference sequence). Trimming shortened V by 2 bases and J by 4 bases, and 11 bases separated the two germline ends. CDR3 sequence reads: CASSLFGESTEAFF. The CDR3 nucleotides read TGTGCCAGCAGCTTATTTGGAGAGAGCACTGAAGCTTTCTTT.

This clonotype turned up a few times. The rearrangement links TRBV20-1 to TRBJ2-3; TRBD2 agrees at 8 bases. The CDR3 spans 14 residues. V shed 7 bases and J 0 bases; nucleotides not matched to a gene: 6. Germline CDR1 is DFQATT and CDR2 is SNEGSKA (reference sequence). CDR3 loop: CSGQAGDSTDTQYF. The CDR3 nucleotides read TGCAGTGGTCAAGCGGGGGATAGCACAGATACGCAGTATTTT.

The CDR3 loop is CSDTAGSNYGYTF. CDR3 DNA sequence: TGCAGTGACACTGCTGGATCTAACTATGGCTACACCTTC. The chain is built from TRBV20-1 and TRBJ1-2; D ambiguous. From germline, CDR1 is DFQATT and CDR2 SNEGSKA (reference sequence). V dropped 7 bases and J dropped 0 bases, with 12 bases sitting between them. CDR3 size: 13 residues.

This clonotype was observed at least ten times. The CDR3 DNA sequence: TGCAGTGCGGAGACAGGGACCACAGATACGCAGTATTTT. Its translation is CSAETGTTDTQYF. J is TRBJ2-3 and V is TRBV20-1, with 7 bases fitting TRBD1. The CDR3 is 13 amino acids. Trimming at V came to 6 bases and at J to 2 bases, leaving 5 bases not matched to a gene. Germline CDR1 and CDR2: DFQATT and SNEGSKA (reference sequence).

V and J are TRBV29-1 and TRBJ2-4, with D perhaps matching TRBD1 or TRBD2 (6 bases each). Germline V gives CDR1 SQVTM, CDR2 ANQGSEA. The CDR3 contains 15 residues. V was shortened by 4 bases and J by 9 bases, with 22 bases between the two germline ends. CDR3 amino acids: CSVGAWLGGSSIQYF. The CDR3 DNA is TGCAGCGTTGGGGCCTGGTTGGGGGGCTCAAGCATTCAGTACTTC.

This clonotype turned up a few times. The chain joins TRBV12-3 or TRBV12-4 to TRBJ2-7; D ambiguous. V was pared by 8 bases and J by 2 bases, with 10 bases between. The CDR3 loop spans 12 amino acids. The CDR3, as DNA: TGTGCCAGCGGGCTCCTTCCCTACGAGCAGTACTTC. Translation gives CASGLLPYEQYF.

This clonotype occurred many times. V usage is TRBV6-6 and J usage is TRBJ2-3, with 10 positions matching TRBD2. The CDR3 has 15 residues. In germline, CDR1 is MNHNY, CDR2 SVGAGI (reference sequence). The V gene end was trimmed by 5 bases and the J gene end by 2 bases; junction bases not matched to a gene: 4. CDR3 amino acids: CASSTGTSDTDTQYF. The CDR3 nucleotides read TGTGCCAGCAGTACAGGGACTAGCGACACAGATACGCAGTATTTT.

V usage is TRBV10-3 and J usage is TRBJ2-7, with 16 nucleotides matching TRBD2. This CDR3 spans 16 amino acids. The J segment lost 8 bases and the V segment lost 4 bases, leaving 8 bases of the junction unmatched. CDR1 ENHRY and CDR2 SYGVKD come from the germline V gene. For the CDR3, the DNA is TGTGCCATCAGTGCTCAGGGACTAGCGGGAGGGAGTCAGCAGTACTTC. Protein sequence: CAISAQGLAGGSQQYF.

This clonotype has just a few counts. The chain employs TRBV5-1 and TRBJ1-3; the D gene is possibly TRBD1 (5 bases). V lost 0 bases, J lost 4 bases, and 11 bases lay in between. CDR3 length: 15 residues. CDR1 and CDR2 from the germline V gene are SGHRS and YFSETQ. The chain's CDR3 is CASSLAAGIGNTIYF. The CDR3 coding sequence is TGCGCCAGCAGCTTGGCCGCAGGGATCGGAAACACCATATATTTT.

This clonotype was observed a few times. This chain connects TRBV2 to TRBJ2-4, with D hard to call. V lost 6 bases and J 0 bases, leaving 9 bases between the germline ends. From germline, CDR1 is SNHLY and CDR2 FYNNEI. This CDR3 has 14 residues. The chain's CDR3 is CASRPTIAKNIQYF. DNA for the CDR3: TGTGCCAGCAGGCCGACGATAGCCAAAAACATTCAGTACTTC.

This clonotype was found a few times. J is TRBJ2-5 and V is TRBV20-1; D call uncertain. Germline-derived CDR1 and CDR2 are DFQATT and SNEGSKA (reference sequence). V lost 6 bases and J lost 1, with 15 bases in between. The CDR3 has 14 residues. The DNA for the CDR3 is TGCAGTGCCCGTCCCCACATAGGCCAAGAGACCCAGTACTTC. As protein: CSARPHIGQETQYF.

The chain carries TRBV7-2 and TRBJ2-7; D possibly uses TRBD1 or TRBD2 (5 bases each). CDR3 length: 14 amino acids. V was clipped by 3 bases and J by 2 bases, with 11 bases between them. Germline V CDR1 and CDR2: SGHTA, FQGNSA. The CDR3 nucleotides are TGTGCCAGCAGCTTGGAACGGGGACCCTACGAGCAGTACTTC. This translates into CASSLERGPYEQYF.

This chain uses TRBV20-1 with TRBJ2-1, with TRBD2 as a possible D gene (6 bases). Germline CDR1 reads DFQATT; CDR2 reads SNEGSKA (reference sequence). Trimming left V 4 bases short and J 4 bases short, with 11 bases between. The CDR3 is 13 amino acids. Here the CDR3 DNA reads TGCAGTGCTACCGGCGGGAAGTACAATGAGCAGTTCTTC. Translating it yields CSATGGKYNEQFF.

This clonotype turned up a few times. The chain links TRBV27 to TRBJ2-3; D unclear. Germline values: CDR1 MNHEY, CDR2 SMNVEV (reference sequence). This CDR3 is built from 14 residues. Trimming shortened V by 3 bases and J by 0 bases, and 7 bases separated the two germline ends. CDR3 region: CASSFWQSTDTQYF. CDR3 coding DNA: TGTGCCAGCAGTTTTTGGCAGAGCACAGATACGCAGTATTTT.

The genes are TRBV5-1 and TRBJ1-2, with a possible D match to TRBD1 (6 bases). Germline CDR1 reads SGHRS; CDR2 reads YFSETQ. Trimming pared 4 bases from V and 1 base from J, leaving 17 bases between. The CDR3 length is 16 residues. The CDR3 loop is CASSETIGQYNYGYTF. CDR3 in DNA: TGCGCCAGCAGCGAGACAATAGGACAGTATAACTATGGCTACACCTTC. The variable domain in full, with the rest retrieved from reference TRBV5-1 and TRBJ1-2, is KAGVTQTPRYLIKTRGQQVTLSCSPISGHRSVSWYQQTPGQGLQFLFEYFSETQRNKGNFPGRFSGRQFSNSRSEMNVSTLELGDSALYLCASSETIGQYNYGYTFGSGTRLTVV.